The subject of this entry is one T cell receptor (beta chain). This entry belongs to a study of cytomegalovirus exposure and HLA in healthy donors. Vbeta (60) and Jbeta (13) primers were used in the PCR. The assay was immunoSEQ multiplex PCR, and TCRdb's table has in-frame clones only and misses some. The repertoire table contains roughly 120,000 clones. CDR1 is SGDLS, CDR2 YYNGEE, per germline. This CDR3 has 16 amino acids. V was pared by 0 bases and J by 6 bases, with 18 bases between. The sequencing sample was made of PBMCs. This clonotype originated in a man aged 18 to 30 in good health and CMV-seronegative. This chain connects TRBV9 to TRBJ1-2; TRBD1 is a possible D gene (5 bases). The CDR3 region is CASSVGSVWGVDGYTF. The DNA of the CDR3 is TGTGCCAGCAGCGTAGGATCCGTGTGGGGGGTTGATGGCTACACCTTC.